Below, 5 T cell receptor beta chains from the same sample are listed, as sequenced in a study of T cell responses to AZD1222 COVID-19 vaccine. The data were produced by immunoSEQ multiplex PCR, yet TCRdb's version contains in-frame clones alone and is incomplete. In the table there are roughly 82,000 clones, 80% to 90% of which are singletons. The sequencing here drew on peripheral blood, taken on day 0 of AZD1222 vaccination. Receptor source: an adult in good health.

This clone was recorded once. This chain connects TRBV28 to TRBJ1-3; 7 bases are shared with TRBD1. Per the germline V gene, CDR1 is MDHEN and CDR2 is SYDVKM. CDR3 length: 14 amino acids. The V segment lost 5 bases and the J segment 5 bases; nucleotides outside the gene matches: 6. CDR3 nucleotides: TGTGCCAGCAGTGGGGACAGCTTCAGAAACACCATATATTTT. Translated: CASSGDSFRNTIYF.

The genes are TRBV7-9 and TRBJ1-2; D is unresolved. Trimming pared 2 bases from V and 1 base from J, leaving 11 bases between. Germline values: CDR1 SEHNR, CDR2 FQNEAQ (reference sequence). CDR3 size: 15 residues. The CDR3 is CASSLRADLNYGYTF. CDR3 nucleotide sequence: TGTGCCAGCAGCTTAAGGGCAGATCTTAACTATGGCTACACCTTC. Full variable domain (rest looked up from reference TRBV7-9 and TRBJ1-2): DTGVSQNPRHKITKRGQNVTFRCDPISEHNRLYWYRQTLGQGPEFLTYFQNEAQLEKSRLLSDRFSAERPKGSFSTLEIQRTEQGDSAMYLCASSLRADLNYGYTFGSGTRLTVV.

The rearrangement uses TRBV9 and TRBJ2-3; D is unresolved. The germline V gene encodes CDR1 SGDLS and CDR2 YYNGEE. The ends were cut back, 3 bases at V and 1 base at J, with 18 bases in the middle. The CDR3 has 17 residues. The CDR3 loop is CASSAAHARRGTDTQYF. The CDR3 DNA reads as TGTGCCAGCAGCGCGGCCCATGCCCGCCGGGGCACAGATACGCAGTATTTT.

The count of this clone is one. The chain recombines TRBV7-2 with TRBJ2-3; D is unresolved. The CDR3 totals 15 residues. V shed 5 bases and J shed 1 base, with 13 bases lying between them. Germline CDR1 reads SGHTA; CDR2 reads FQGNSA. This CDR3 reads CASSVGSGGTDTQYF. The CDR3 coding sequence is TGTGCCAGCAGCGTTGGGTCGGGCGGCACAGATACGCAGTATTTT.

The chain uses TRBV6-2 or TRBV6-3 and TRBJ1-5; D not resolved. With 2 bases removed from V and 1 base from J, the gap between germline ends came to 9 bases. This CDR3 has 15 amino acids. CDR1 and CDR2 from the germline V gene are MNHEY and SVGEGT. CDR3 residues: CASSYKGGSNQPQHF. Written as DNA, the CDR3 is TGTGCCAGCAGTTACAAGGGAGGGAGCAATCAGCCCCAGCATTTT.